The sequence of this TCR beta chain was determined in a study of OX40 agonist ivuxolimab in advanced cancers. Study background: One hepatocellular carcinoma and a couple of cutaneous melanoma patients partially responded.

Germline V lookup: CDR1 SEHNR, CDR2 FQNEAQ (reference sequence). This CDR3 has 15 residues. V dropped 5 bases and J dropped 5; count of bases not matched to a gene: 7. The repertoire was sequenced with immunoSEQ multiplex PCR; TCRdb's copy has only in-frame clones and lacks some. This repertoire shows 15,000 to 20,000 clones, roughly four fifths found once; its top ten account for around an eighth. The chain carries TRBV7-9 and TRBJ2-7; 12 bases agree with TRBD2. The sequencing here drew on CD4+ or CD8+ T cells sorted from blood, taken in a trial of the OX40 agonist ivuxolimab. The sequence was obtained from an adult with an advanced solid tumor such as melanoma, head and neck, liver or kidney cancer. CDR3 sequence reads: CASSPPSGRDHEQYF. The CDR3 DNA sequence: TGTGCCAGCAGCCCTCCTAGCGGGAGGGACCACGAGCAGTACTTC.